Sequencing of this TCR beta chain was carried out in a study of cytomegalovirus exposure and HLA in healthy donors. The PCR was carried out with 60 Vbeta primers and 13 Jbeta primers. The table came from immunoSEQ multiplex PCR; TCRdb's copy has only in-frame clones and leaves some out. The repertoire holds over 95,000 clones, about 77% seen once, with roughly 3% in the top ten. The CDR3 consists of 18 residues. V dropped 4 bases and J dropped 2; count of bases not matched to a gene: 15. Germline V lookup: CDR1 SGHTA, CDR2 FQGNSA. The source material was PBMCs. The receptor was derived from a man aged 40-50 years in good health and CMV-seronegative. The rearrangement links TRBV7-2 to TRBJ2-7; 9 bases line up with TRBD2. For the CDR3, the DNA is TGTGCCAGCAGCTCTAACGGAGGGACTAGCAGATCAACCTACGAGCAGTACTTC. This sequence encodes CASSSNGGTSRSTYEQYF.